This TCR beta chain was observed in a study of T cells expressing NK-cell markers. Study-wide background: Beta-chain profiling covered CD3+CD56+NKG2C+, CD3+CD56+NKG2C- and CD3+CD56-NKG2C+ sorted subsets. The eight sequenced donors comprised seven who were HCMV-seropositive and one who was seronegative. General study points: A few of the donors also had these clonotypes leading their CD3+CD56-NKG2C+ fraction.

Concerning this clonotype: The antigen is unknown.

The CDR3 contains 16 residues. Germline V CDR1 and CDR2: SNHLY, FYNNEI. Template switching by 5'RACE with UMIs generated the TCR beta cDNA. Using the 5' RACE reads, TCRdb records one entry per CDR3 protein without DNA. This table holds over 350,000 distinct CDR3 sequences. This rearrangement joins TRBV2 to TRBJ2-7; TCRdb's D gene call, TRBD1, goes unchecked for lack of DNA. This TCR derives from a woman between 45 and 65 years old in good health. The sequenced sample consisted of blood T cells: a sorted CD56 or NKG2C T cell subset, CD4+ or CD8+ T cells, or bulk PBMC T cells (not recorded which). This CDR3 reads CASSNSSGTPFYEQYF.